The 2 T cell receptor beta chains below come from one sample, sequenced in a study of T cell responses to AZD1222 COVID-19 vaccine. Only in-frame clones appear in the TCRdb table, and some are missing; sequencing was by immunoSEQ multiplex PCR. The sample records approximately 130,000 clones, over 90% being singletons. The specimen comprised peripheral blood, sampled on day 0 of AZD1222 vaccination. The source is an adult in good health.

The chain employs TRBV5-1 and TRBJ1-5, with TRBD1 matching 12 bases. The CDR3 runs 17 residues. The V and J ends lost 4 bases and 3 bases, in that order; junction bases with no gene match: 8. From germline, CDR1 is SGHRS and CDR2 YFSETQ. The CDR3 nucleotides read TGCGCCAGCAGCAGAGGGACAGGGGGCTTAGACAATCAGCCCCAGCATTTT. This gives the protein CASSRGTGGLDNQPQHF.

The chain is built from TRBV5-6 and TRBJ1-1; a possible D gene is TRBD1 (5 bases). CDR1 SGHDT and CDR2 YYEEEE come from the germline V gene. CDR3 length equals 13 residues. V was shortened by 0 bases and J by 11 bases, with 14 bases between the two germline ends. Here the CDR3 reads CASSLVMGREAFF. CDR3 DNA: TGTGCCAGCAGCTTGGTCATGGGGCGCGAGGCTTTCTTT.